What follows are 8 T cell receptor beta chains derived from one specimen sequenced in a study of blood T cells in healthy people across ages. Primers used in a second PCR of roughly 7 to 12 cycles were a sample-barcoded 5' primer and a J-beta primer mix. In TCRdb, the 5' RACE reads were re-called with MiXCR into one record per CDR3 protein. This table holds 1.5 million to 2 million distinct CDR3 sequences, about 39% found once. Sequencing was done on a sample of blood. The receptor set was obtained from a human donor in good health.

This clonotype was seen only a few times. This chain connects TRBV7-2 to TRBJ2-7; 12 nucleotides agree with TRBD1. CDR1 is SGHTA, CDR2 FQGNSA, per germline. V shed 1 base, J shed 7 bases, and the junction held 8 bases outside the gene matches. The CDR3 spans 16 residues. DNA of the CDR3: TGTGCCAGCAGCTTAGTAGTGGGACAGGGGGCCGAGGAGCAGTACTTC. Translation: CASSLVVGQGAEEQYF.

The rearrangement uses TRBV10-3 and TRBJ1-1, with 7 bases fitting TRBD1. The V gene's germline CDR1 is ENHRY and CDR2 SYGVKD. V lost 10 bases, J lost 3 bases, and 5 bases stayed unmatched. The CDR3 consists of 12 residues. CDR3 residues: CASTTGDTEAFF. The CDR3 DNA reads TGTGCCAGCACCACAGGGGACACTGAAGCTTTCTTT.

This chain links TRBV29-1 with TRBJ2-5, with D possibly matching TRBD2 (6 bases). CDR3 length: 18 amino acids. Germline-derived CDR1 and CDR2 are SQVTM and ANQGSEA. The V end was cut by 1 base, the J end by 11 bases, with 32 bases between. CDR3 sequence reads: CSVEVWEMEGRHPYGQYF. The CDR3 nucleotides read TGCAGCGTTGAAGTTTGGGAGATGGAGGGAAGACATCCTTACGGGCAGTACTTC. Together with reference TRBV29-1 and TRBJ2-5, the CDR3 gives the full variable domain: SAVISQKPSRDICQRGTSLTIQCQVDSQVTMMFWYRQQPGQSLTLIATANQGSEATYESGFVIDKFPISRPNLTFSTLTVSNMSPEDSSIYLCSVEVWEMEGRHPYGQYFGPGTRLLVL.

The chain couples TRBV9 to TRBJ2-2; D remains ambiguous. There are 12 residues in the CDR3. The germline gives CDR1 SGDLS, CDR2 YYNGEE. V was cut by 0 bases and J by 6 bases, with 3 bases left in between. The CDR3, as DNA: TGTGCCAGCAGCGTAGAGGCCGGGGAGCTGTTTTTT. Translated, it gives CASSVEAGELFF. Using reference TRBV9 and TRBJ2-2 for the parts outside the CDR3, the full variable domain is DSGVTQTPKHLITATGQRVTLRCSPRSGDLSVYWYQQSLDQGLQFLIQYYNGEERAKGNILERFSAQQFPDLHSELNLSSLELGDSALYFCASSVEAGELFFGEGSRLTVL.

The gene calls are TRBV12-3 or TRBV12-4 and TRBJ2-1; D not resolved. The CDR3 sequence is 12 residues long. Trimming took 0 bases from V and 10 from J, leaving 7 bases between them. For the CDR3, the DNA is TGTGCCAGCAGTTTAGCTCCCCTCGAGCAGTTCTTC. Protein: CASSLAPLEQFF.

This clonotype was counted only a few times. J is TRBJ2-7 and V is TRBV6-2 or TRBV6-3; TRBD1 might be the D (5 bases). Trimming removed 10 bases at V and 0 bases at J, with 19 bases between. The CDR3 covers 15 residues. The germline V gene has CDR1 MNHEY and CDR2 SVGEGT. The CDR3 DNA follows: TGTGCCAACAAACGTGAACAGGCGAGCTCCTACGAGCAGTACTTC. It encodes CANKREQASSYEQYF.

V gene TRBV28 combines with J gene TRBJ1-3; D gene ambiguous. The length of the CDR3 is 16 residues. V was shortened by 5 bases and J by 1 base, with 15 bases between the two germline ends. Germline V gives CDR1 MDHEN, CDR2 SYDVKM. Here the CDR3 DNA reads TGTGCCAGCAGTACTACGTTTTCCGCTTCTGGAAACACCATATATTTT. Its protein is CASSTTFSASGNTIYF.

The gene calls are TRBV20-1 and TRBJ2-4; 10 positions match TRBD2. Germline V gene data show CDR1 as DFQATT and CDR2 as SNEGSKA (reference sequence). This CDR3 comprises 12 residues. J lost 13 bases, V lost 5 bases, and 8 bases had no gene match. The CDR3 protein is CSARTSGDGQYF. In DNA, the CDR3 is TGCAGTGCTCGCACTAGCGGGGACGGGCAGTACTTC.